The next 6 T cell receptor beta chains were all read from a single sample in a study of T-cell memory formation after mild COVID-19 (dated by TCRdb to the early 2020s). To prepare the library, 5' RACE was applied. TCRdb names Illumina NovaSeq 6000 as the instrument used. TCRdb passed the public sequencing reads through fastp at Q25 and MiXCR, retaining productive beta sequences. Identical CDR3 protein sequences are pooled into one entry, listed with their most common genes and DNA. In this sample the table shows about 350,000 distinct CDR3 sequences, 12% to 15% of which occur a single time. The ten largest clones take up about 24% of the sample. The sample consisted of PBMCs or a T cell subset sorted from them (not recorded which). The receptors were gathered from a man between 18 and 29 years old who had mild COVID-19 (a few samples of this study predate the infection). The sample titles of this study are shuffled in the database, so cell type and time point are left out; the donor was told from shared clones.

CDR3 bases: TGTGCCAGTCATACGGGCCAACAAGAGACCCAGTACTTC. This sequence encodes CASHTGQQETQYF. The chain uses TRBV5-4 and TRBJ2-5; D gene ambiguous. The CDR3 is made up of 13 amino acids. Trimming cost V 8 bases and J 2 bases, with 13 bases left between them. Germline loops: CDR1 SGHNT, CDR2 YYREEE (reference sequence).

This clonotype was observed a few times. J is TRBJ2-2 and V is TRBV25-1; D is undetermined. CDR3 size: 13 residues. V lost 5 bases and J lost 6, with 10 bases in between. Germline CDR1 MGHDK, CDR2 SYGVNS. CDR3 loop: CASSSGIAGELFF. CDR3 coding DNA: TGTGCCAGCAGTTCGGGCATCGCCGGGGAGCTGTTTTTT. Complete variable domain (other parts from reference TRBV25-1 and TRBJ2-2): EADIYQTPRYLVIGTGKKITLECSQTMGHDKMYWYQQDPGMELHLIHYSYGVNSTEKGDLSSESTVSRIRTEHFPLTLESARPSHTSQYLCASSSGIAGELFFGEGSRLTVL.

Only a few counts were recorded for this clonotype. The rearrangement links TRBV4-3 to TRBJ2-2; D is perhaps TRBD1 (6 bases). The V and J ends lost 1 base and 6 bases respectively, with 12 bases between them. CDR3 length equals 15 residues. Germline V gene lookup returns CDR1 LGHNA and CDR2 YSLEER. The CDR3 reads CASSQVVGGAGELFF. The CDR3 coding sequence is TGCGCCAGCAGCCAAGTCGTAGGGGGTGCCGGGGAGCTGTTTTTT.

V usage is TRBV6-6 and J usage is TRBJ1-2; 11 nucleotides align to TRBD1. Trimming cost V 4 bases and J 2 bases; bases outside gene matches: 3. The CDR3 is made up of 15 amino acids. Germline values: CDR1 MNHNY, CDR2 SVGAGI (reference sequence). In DNA, the CDR3 is TGTGCCAGCAGTTGGCGGACAGGGGGCAACTATGGCTACACCTTC. This codes for CASSWRTGGNYGYTF.

This clonotype was detected a few times. The chain has TRBV5-4 and TRBJ2-5; D is perhaps TRBD2 (6 bases). V was pared by 4 bases and J by 2 bases, with 12 bases between. CDR1 is SGHNT, CDR2 YYREEE, per germline (reference sequence). This CDR3 contains 14 residues. CDR3 loop: CASSRVGRQETQYF. DNA for the CDR3: TGTGCCAGCAGCAGAGTGGGGAGGCAAGAGACCCAGTACTTC.

In DNA, the CDR3 is TGTGCCAGCAGTACGGGACAACCCGGCGGGGAGCTGTTTTTT. Translating it yields CASSTGQPGGELFF. The chain is built from TRBV6-2 or TRBV6-3 and TRBJ2-2; possibly TRBD1 for D (6 bases). V was pared by 5 bases and J by 7 bases, with 14 bases between. Germline CDR1 MNHEY, CDR2 SVGEGT. The CDR3 spans 14 residues.